This T cell receptor beta chain is from a study of control samples from healthy donors and cancer patients. Some clones are missing from TCRdb's copy, which holds only in-frame ones; the method was immunoSEQ multiplex PCR. Among some 200,000 clones listed, about nine tenths were seen once. The source is a young woman in good health. Sequences were obtained from blood.

The CDR3 here is CASSLYSQGAYEQYF. The CDR3 DNA follows: TGTGCCAGCAGTTTATACTCGCAGGGGGCCTACGAGCAGTACTTC. This chain uses TRBV27 with TRBJ2-7, with 7 bases that match TRBD1. The CDR3 is 15 amino acids. CDR1 and CDR2 (germline): MNHEY, SMNVEV (reference sequence). V was pared by 1 base and J by 2 bases, with 5 bases of the junction left unmatched.